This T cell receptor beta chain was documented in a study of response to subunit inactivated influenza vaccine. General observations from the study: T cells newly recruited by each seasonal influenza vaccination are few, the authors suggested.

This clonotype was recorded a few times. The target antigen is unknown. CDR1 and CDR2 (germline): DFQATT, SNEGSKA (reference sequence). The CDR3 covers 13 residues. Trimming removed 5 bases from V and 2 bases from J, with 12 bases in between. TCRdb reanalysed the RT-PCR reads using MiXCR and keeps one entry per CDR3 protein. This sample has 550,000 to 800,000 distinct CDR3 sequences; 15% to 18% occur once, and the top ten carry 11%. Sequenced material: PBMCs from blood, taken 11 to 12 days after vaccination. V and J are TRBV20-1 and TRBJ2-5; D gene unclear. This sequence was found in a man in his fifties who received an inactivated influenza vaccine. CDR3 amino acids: CSALRAEQETQYF. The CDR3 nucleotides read TGCAGTGCTCTACGGGCGGAACAAGAGACCCAGTACTTC.